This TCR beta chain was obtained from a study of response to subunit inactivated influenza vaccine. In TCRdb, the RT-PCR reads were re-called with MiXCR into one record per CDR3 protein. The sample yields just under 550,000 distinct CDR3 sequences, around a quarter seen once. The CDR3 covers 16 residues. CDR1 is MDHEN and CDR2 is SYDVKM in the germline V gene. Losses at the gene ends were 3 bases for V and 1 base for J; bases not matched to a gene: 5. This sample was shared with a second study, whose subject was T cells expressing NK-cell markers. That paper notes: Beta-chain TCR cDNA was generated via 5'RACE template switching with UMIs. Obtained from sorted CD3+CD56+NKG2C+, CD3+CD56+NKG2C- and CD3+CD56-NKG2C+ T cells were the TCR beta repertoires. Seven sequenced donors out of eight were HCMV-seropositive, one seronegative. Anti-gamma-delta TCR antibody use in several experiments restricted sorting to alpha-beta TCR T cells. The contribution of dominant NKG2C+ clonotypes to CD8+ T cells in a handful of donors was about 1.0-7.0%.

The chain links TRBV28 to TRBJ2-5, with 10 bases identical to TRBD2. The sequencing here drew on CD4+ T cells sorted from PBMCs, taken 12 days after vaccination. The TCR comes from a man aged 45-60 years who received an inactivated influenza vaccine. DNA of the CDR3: TGTGCCAGCAGTTTTCTAGCGGGAGTGGTCCAAGAGACCCAGTACTTC. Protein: CASSFLAGVVQETQYF.